This TCR beta chain stems from a study of T cells in Graves' hyperthyroidism and ophthalmopathy (dated by TCRdb to the late 2010s). Looking at the study overall: Peripheral blood samples were taken at initial diagnosis, before any treatment was given. To identify TCR V-J signatures that set the groups apart, the researchers used a discovery cohort of 90 to 100 patients, made up of 40 to 45 with Graves' ophthalmopathy and 57 with stable Graves' hyperthyroidism. Prospective prediction of ophthalmopathy was tested in an independent validation cohort of some 20 hyperthyroidism patients and 17 patients who later progressed to ophthalmopathy. The 75 to 100 discovery patients were divided at random into training and test sets in a 7:3 ratio. In more than 5 Graves' hyperthyroidism patients, the study also compared T-cell repertoires from thyroid tissue with T-cell repertoires from blood. Following sampling, methimazole starting at 30 mg daily was given to hyperthyroidism patients, and high-dose intravenous methylprednisolone was given to ophthalmopathy patients. TCR Vbeta CDR3 sequencing of roughly 140 peripheral blood samples (roughly 43 ophthalmopathy, 75 to 85 hyperthyroidism and roughly 17 progressor patients) is reported in the paper. What the work shows at the level of the full study, not this receptor alone: A model built on a 13 V-J signature distinguished ophthalmopathy from stable hyperthyroidism, reaching over 85% sensitivity and around 81% specificity in cross-validation and 80%/75% in testing. During validation, the model predicted progression to ophthalmopathy a median of approximately six months ahead of onset, with around 70% sensitivity and 72% to 80% specificity. No statistical method was used to fix the sample size in advance, and group allocation was not hidden from the investigators. Most expanded thyroid clonotypes (frequency above 0.001) were also detected in blood, suggesting blood repertoires may reflect thyroid immune responses.

Notes on this clonotype: Its antigen remains undetermined. A read error may be the cause here, since a much bigger clone is one base away.

TCR beta CDR3 regions were amplified from RNA transcripts. For the first round of RT-PCR on the TCR CDR3, the HTBI primer set was used together with the Qiagen OneStep RT-PCR kit. Libraries were constructed in a second round of multiplex PCR, after which size selection and purification were performed. Sequencing of the libraries was done on an Illumina HiSeq2000 using paired-end 100 bp reads. Per the source publication's procedure: SOAPnuke was used to process the raw data, throwing out any read that contained adapters or uncalled bases, had a mean Phred below 15, or lacked an exact constant-primer or identifier match. High-quality paired reads were merged with COPE v1.2.5, and unique nucleotide sequences were defined as clonotypes. Clonotypes were aligned to IMGT TRBV, TRBD and TRBJ reference segments using MiTCR v1.1. The analysis included only V-J combinations with a frequency above 0.0001, which together covered 99% to 99.2% of the repertoires. The TCS score was defined as the ratio of F50 (clonal expansion) to E x V (chaos), calculated using BLOSUM62-based TCRdist between CDR3 peptides within each V-J. Welch's t-statistics and random forest reduced around 520 V-J features to fewer than 15, which were used in a naive Bayes classifier (R e1071). In TCRdb, the public reads were trimmed at Q25 with fastp and aligned with MiXCR, with productive beta chains retained. Here each entry gathers all rows of one CDR3 protein and keeps the most common genes and DNA. These V and J calls derive from TCRdb rather than the authors' analysis. A total of 370,000 or so distinct CDR3 sequences appear in this sample, 15% to 18% of them only once. Roughly 26% of the sample rests with the top ten.

Hyperthyroidism patients were aged 18 to 65 years and newly diagnosed, with disease duration of less than 2 months. Patients with uncontrolled infections, other autoimmune diseases, pregnancy or lactation were excluded. Diagnoses were established on the basis of clinical symptoms, serum thyroxine and TRAb, thyroid ultrasound, and orbital computed tomography. Blood from progressor patients was collected at the time of first diagnosis with hyperthyroidism, before any ophthalmopathy symptoms had appeared. PBMCs were isolated from about 10 ml of fresh peripheral blood by Ficoll-Paque density gradient centrifugation. Patients classed as progressors first received a Graves' hyperthyroidism diagnosis and then went on to develop ophthalmopathy during follow-up. Total RNA was extracted with Trizol reagent, and quality was checked on an Agilent 2100 Bioanalyzer. The cysteine opens and the phenylalanine closes a CDR3 of 10 amino acids. Of all the DNA, just the CDR3 is kept, 30 bases in frame from base 1. As encoded in the germline V gene, CDR1 is MDHEN while CDR2 is SYDVKM. Relative to germline, V is 8 bases shorter and J is 3 bases shorter, with 4 bases between their ends.

The V and J segments used are TRBV28 and TRBJ2-5; no D gene can be assigned with confidence. Sequenced sample: blood. The receptor's source is a woman between 18 and 30 years old with Graves' hyperthyroidism that later progressed to Graves' ophthalmopathy. The CDR3 reads as follows: CASGKETQYF. The DNA sequence reads TGTGCCAGCGGAAAAGAGACCCAGTACTTC.